One and the same sample provided the 20 T cell receptor beta chains below, sequenced in a study of early stage breast cancer tumors. Sequenced by immunoSEQ multiplex PCR; TCRdb stores in-frame clones only, minus some. Among fewer than 35,000 clones listed, approximately 76% were seen once. The specimen was blood. These receptors all stem from a person in their fifties with breast cancer.

V gene TRBV29-1 combines with J gene TRBJ1-2; D ambiguous. Trimming left V 5 bases short and J 5 bases short, with 15 bases between. Per the germline V gene, CDR1 is SQVTM and CDR2 is ANQGSEA. The CDR3 runs to 13 residues. CDR3 in amino acids: CSVPQPPGYGYTF. In DNA, the CDR3 is TGCAGCGTTCCCCAGCCACCGGGATATGGCTACACCTTC.

This clone was seen only a few times. V gene TRBV29-1 combines with J gene TRBJ1-1; unclear D gene. Trimming pared 6 bases from V and 2 bases from J, leaving 4 bases between. CDR3 length equals 10 residues. Germline-derived CDR1 and CDR2 are SQVTM and ANQGSEA. CDR3 sequence: CSVANTEAFF. The CDR3, as DNA: TGCAGCGTCGCAAACACTGAAGCTTTCTTT.

A few counts support this clone. This sequence joins TRBV6-5 and TRBJ1-2; weak D call: TRBD1 (6 bases). Germline CDR1 and CDR2: MNHEY and SVGAGI. This CDR3 spans 14 amino acids. The V gene lost 5 bases and the J gene lost 0 bases, with 10 bases spanning the gap. The CDR3 protein is CASSRGESNYGYTF. The CDR3 region has the DNA TGTGCCAGCAGTAGGGGGGAGTCTAACTATGGCTACACCTTC.

This CDR3 reads CASSEGQRWYEQYF. CDR3 coding DNA: TGTGCCAGCAGTGAAGGTCAGCGCTGGTACGAGCAGTACTTC. The chain employs TRBV6-1 and TRBJ2-7; D ambiguous. Germline values: CDR1 MNHNS, CDR2 SASEGT. V was cut by 1 base and J by 4 bases, with 11 bases left in between. The CDR3 is made up of 14 amino acids.

J is TRBJ2-3 and V is TRBV7-2; TRBD2 aligns across 9 bases. The trim removed 5 bases at V and 1 base at J, leaving 10 bases unmatched. The CDR3 spans 17 residues. The germline gives CDR1 SGHTA, CDR2 FQGNSA. The CDR3 coding sequence is TGTGCCAGCAGCGGCCGGGCTAGCGGGGCCCGCACAGATACGCAGTATTTT. Translating gives CASSGRASGARTDTQYF.

The V call is TRBV28, the J call TRBJ1-3; maybe TRBD1 (6 bases). Trimming cost V 6 bases and J 7 bases, with 22 bases left between them. There are 16 residues in the CDR3. Germline V gene data show CDR1 as MDHEN and CDR2 as SYDVKM. The CDR3 sequence: CASRGFSAGERNTIYF. In nucleotides, the CDR3 is TGTGCCAGCAGGGGGTTTTCGGCAGGGGAAAGGAACACCATATATTTT.

This clone occurred once. The chain uses TRBV12-5 and TRBJ2-3, with 12 bases identical to TRBD2. The CDR3 runs 16 residues. CDR1 is LGHNT, CDR2 FRNRAP, per germline. J lost 4 bases, V lost 2 bases, and 4 bases had no gene match. The CDR3 region has the DNA TGTGCTAGTGGTTTGACCCTAGCGGGAGGGGCAGATACGCAGTATTTT. This translates into CASGLTLAGGADTQYF.

The chain couples TRBV9 to TRBJ2-6; either TRBD1 or TRBD2 may fit D (5 bases each). Trimming stripped 2 bases from V and 2 bases from J, with 11 bases between. This CDR3 contains 16 residues. The germline V gene has CDR1 SGDLS and CDR2 YYNGEE. The CDR3 nucleotides are TGTGCCAGCAGCGTGGGCAGGGACCCTGGGGCCAACGTCCTGACTTTC. It yields the protein CASSVGRDPGANVLTF.

This chain links TRBV6-1 with TRBJ1-1; D unclear. V gave up 9 bases and J gave up 1 base, with 12 bases separating them. Germline CDR1 MNHNS, CDR2 SASEGT. The CDR3 spans 13 residues. The CDR3 nucleotides are TGTGCCAGTAATTTAGGAGGGAACACTGAAGCTTTCTTT. This translates into CASNLGGNTEAFF.

The CDR3: CASSPVELDRGNTEAFF. CDR3 in DNA: TGTGCCAGCTCACCAGTAGAGTTAGACAGGGGGAACACTGAAGCTTTCTTT. The gene calls are TRBV18 and TRBJ1-1; 8 positions agree with TRBD1. The V gene's germline CDR1 is KGHSH and CDR2 LQKENI. This CDR3 has 17 residues. Trimming cost V 2 bases and J 1 base; bases outside gene matches: 9.

V gene TRBV18 combines with J gene TRBJ1-1; D remains ambiguous. Germline CDR1 and CDR2: KGHSH and LQKENI. The length of the CDR3 is 15 residues. Between the trimmed V and J ends, which lost 3 bases and 0 bases, there was a span of 11 bases. The CDR3, as DNA: TGTGCCAGCTCACCCCCACAGAACTTGAACACTGAAGCTTTCTTT. It codes for CASSPPQNLNTEAFF.

The chain joins TRBV30 to TRBJ1-3; 10 bases match TRBD1. V shed 2 bases and J 2 bases; nucleotides not matched to a gene: 6. This CDR3 comprises 16 residues. CDR1 GTSNPN and CDR2 SVGIG come from the germline V gene (reference sequence). The CDR3 spells CAWSLPGTGAGNTIYF. DNA of the CDR3: TGTGCCTGGAGTCTCCCAGGGACAGGGGCTGGAAACACCATATATTTT.

This chain links TRBV14 with TRBJ2-5, with no clear D. Trimming cost V 7 bases and J 3 bases, with 12 bases left between them. CDR1 and CDR2 from the germline V gene are SGHDN and FVKESK. CDR3 size: 13 residues. CDR3 sequence: CASKLTSKETQYF. The CDR3 nucleotides are TGTGCCAGCAAGTTAACTTCAAAAGAGACCCAGTACTTC.

V usage is TRBV19 and J usage is TRBJ1-3; possibly TRBD1 for D (5 bases). The V gene lost 7 bases and the J gene lost 0 bases, with 10 bases spanning the gap. The CDR3 is made up of 14 amino acids. The germline V gene has CDR1 LNHDA and CDR2 SQIVND (reference sequence). The CDR3 sequence: CASTSGHSGNTIYF. The CDR3 bases are TGTGCCAGTACCTCTGGACACTCTGGAAACACCATATATTTT.

This clone was observed once. This rearrangement joins TRBV2 to TRBJ1-2, with a tentative D call TRBD1 (6 bases). Germline V lookup: CDR1 SNHLY, CDR2 FYNNEI. This CDR3 comprises 15 residues. V dropped 7 bases and J dropped 2 bases, with 17 bases sitting between them. The CDR3 is CASIRSGRGNYGYTF. Written as DNA, the CDR3 is TGTGCCAGCATTCGGTCTGGGAGGGGGAACTATGGCTACACCTTC. The full variable domain, in which reference TRBV2 and TRBJ1-2 provide the parts outside the CDR3, is EPEVTQTPSHQVTQMGQEVILRCVPISNHLYFYWYRQILGQKVEFLVSFYNNEISEKSEIFDDQFSVERPDGSNFTLKIRSTKLEDSAMYFCASIRSGRGNYGYTFGSGTRLTVV.

This clone was picked up a small number of times. This rearrangement joins TRBV19 to TRBJ2-5, with D hard to call. V was pared by 5 bases and J by 4 bases, with 11 bases between. The CDR3 runs to 13 residues. CDR1 LNHDA and CDR2 SQIVND come from the germline V gene (reference sequence). CDR3 amino acids: CASSPLRAETQYF. As DNA, the CDR3 is TGTGCCAGTAGTCCATTACGCGCAGAGACCCAGTACTTC.

The J gene is TRBJ2-7, the V gene TRBV29-1, with D hard to call. This CDR3 has 12 residues. Between the trimmed V and J ends, which lost 4 bases and 3 bases, there was a span of 10 bases. Germline V gives CDR1 SQVTM, CDR2 ANQGSEA. The CDR3 DNA sequence: TGCAGCGTTGGGAACGGCCTCTACGAGCAGTACTTC. Amino acid sequence: CSVGNGLYEQYF.

The CDR3 sequence is CASKGQGYEQYF. The CDR3 DNA is TGTGCCAGCAAGGGACAGGGCTACGAGCAGTACTTC. This chain links TRBV2 with TRBJ2-7; 9 positions match TRBD1. This CDR3 contains 12 residues. The germline CDR1 and CDR2 sequences are SNHLY and FYNNEI. Trimming took 7 bases from V and 3 from J; bases not matched to a gene: 1.

This rearrangement joins TRBV7-2 to TRBJ1-5; 7 bases agree with TRBD1. Germline V CDR1 and CDR2: SGHTA, FQGNSA. This CDR3 is 16 amino acids long. J lost 0 bases, V lost 5 bases, and 7 bases had no gene match. CDR3 DNA: TGTGCCAGCAGCCGGTGGGGGACAGATAGCAATCAGCCCCAGCATTTT. Its protein is CASSRWGTDSNQPQHF. Combining the CDR3 with reference TRBV7-2 and TRBJ1-5 gives the whole variable domain GAGVSQSPSNKVTEKGKDVELRCDPISGHTALYWYRQSLGQGLEFLIYFQGNSAPDKSGLPSDRFSAERTGGSVSTLTIQRTQQEDSAVYLCASSRWGTDSNQPQHFGDGTRLSIL.

The chain combines TRBV2 with TRBJ2-1, with TRBD2 matching 8 bases. The ends lost 2 bases at V and 13 bases at J; junction bases unmatched: 7. Germline loops: CDR1 SNHLY, CDR2 FYNNEI. The CDR3 spans 13 residues. This CDR3 is CASSEREGLGQFF. DNA for the CDR3: TGTGCCAGCAGTGAAAGGGAGGGACTAGGTCAGTTCTTC.